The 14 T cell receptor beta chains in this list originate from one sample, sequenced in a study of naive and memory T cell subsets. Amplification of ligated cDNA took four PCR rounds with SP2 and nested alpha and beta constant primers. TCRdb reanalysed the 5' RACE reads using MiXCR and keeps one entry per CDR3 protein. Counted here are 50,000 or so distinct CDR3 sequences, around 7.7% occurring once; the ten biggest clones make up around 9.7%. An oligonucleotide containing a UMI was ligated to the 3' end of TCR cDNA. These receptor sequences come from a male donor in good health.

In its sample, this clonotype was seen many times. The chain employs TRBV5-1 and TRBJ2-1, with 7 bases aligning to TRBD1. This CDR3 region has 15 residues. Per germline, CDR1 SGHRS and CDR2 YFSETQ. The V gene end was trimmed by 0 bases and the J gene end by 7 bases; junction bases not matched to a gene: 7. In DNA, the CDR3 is TGCGCCAGCAGCTTGGAAACAGGGGTAGTGAATGAGCAGTTCTTC. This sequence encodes CASSLETGVVNEQFF.

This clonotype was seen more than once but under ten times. This chain's CDR3 is CASSASTGSNEQFF. The CDR3 DNA reads as TGCGCCAGCAGCGCATCGACAGGGTCGAATGAGCAGTTCTTC. The V call is TRBV5-1, the J call TRBJ2-1; 7 bases map to TRBD1. J gave up 7 bases and V 4 bases, and 8 bases lay outside the gene matches. The germline V gene has CDR1 SGHRS and CDR2 YFSETQ. This CDR3 comprises 14 residues.

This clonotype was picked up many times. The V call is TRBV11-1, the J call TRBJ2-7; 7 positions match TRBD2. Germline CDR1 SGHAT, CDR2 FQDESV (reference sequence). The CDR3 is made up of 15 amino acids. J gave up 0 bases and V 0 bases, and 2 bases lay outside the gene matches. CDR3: CASSLASGVSYEQYF. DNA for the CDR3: TGTGCCAGCAGCTTAGCCAGCGGGGTCTCCTACGAGCAGTACTTC.

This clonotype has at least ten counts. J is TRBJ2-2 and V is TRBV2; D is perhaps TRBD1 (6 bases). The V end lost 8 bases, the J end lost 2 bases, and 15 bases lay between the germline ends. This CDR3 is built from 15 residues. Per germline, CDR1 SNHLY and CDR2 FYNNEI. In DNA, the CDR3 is TGTGCCAGCGAGGCTGGGGACATTAACACCGGGGAGCTGTTTTTT. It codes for CASEAGDINTGELFF.

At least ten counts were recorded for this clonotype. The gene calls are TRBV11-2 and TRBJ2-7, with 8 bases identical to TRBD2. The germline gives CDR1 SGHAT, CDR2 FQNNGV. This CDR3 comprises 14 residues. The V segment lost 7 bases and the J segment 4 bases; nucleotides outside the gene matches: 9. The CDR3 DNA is TGTGCCAGCACTCCGACGGCTAGCGGGTACGAGCAGTACTTC. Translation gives CASTPTASGYEQYF.

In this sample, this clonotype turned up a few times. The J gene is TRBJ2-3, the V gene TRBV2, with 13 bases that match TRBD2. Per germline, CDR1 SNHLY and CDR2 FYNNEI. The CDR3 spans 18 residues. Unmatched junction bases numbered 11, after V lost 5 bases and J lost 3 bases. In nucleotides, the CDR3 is TGTGCCAGCAGTCCTGGGAGACTAGCGGGAGGACTGACAGATACGCAGTATTTT. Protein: CASSPGRLAGGLTDTQYF.

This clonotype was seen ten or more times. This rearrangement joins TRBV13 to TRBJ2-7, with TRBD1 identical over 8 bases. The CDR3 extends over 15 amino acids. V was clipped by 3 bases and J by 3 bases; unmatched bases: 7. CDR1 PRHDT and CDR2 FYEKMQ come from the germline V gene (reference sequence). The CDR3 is CASSFPTGVGYEQYF. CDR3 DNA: TGTGCCAGCAGCTTTCCGACAGGGGTAGGCTACGAGCAGTACTTC.

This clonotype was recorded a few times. The CDR3 sequence: CASSLARGQRGTEAFF. CDR3 nucleotide sequence: TGTGCCAGCAGCTTGGCCAGGGGGCAACGTGGGACTGAAGCTTTCTTT. The chain links TRBV5-6 to TRBJ1-1; 8 bases align to TRBD1. CDR1 is SGHDT, CDR2 YYEEEE, per germline. Germline trimming cut 0 bases from V and 5 bases from J; bases unmatched to any gene: 9. CDR3 length: 16 amino acids. Combining the CDR3 with reference TRBV5-6 and TRBJ1-1 gives the whole variable domain DAGVTQSPTHLIKTRGQQVTLRCSPKSGHDTVSWYQQALGQGPQFIFQYYEEEERQRGNFPDRFSGHQFPNYSSELNVNALLLGDSALYLCASSLARGQRGTEAFFGQGTRLTVV.

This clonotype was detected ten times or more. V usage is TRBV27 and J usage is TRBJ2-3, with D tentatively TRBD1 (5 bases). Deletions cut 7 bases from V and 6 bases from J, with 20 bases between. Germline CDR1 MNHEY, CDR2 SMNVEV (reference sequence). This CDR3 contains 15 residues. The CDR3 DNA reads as TGTGCCAGCACTCTTTTAGGGGCCCAGGACGATACGCAGTATTTT. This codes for CASTLLGAQDDTQYF.

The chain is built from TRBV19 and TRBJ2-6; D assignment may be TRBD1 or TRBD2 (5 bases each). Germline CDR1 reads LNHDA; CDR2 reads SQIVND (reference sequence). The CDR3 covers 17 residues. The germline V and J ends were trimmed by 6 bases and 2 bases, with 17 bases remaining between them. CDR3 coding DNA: TGTGCCAGTAGACAACCCGGGGCAGGAGCTGGGGCCAACGTCCTGACTTTC. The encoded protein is CASRQPGAGAGANVLTF.

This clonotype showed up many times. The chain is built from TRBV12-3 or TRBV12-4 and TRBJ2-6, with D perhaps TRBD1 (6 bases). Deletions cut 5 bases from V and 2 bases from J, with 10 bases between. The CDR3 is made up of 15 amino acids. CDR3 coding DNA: TGTGCCAGCAGTAACCACAGGGCTGGGGCCAACGTCCTGACTTTC. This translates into CASSNHRAGANVLTF.

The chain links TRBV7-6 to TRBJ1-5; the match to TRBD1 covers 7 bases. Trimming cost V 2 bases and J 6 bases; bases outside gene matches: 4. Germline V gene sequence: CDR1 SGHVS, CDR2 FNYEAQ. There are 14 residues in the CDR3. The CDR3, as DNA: TGTGCCAGCAGCTTACAGGGGGTAGGTCAGCCCCAGCATTTT. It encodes CASSLQGVGQPQHF.

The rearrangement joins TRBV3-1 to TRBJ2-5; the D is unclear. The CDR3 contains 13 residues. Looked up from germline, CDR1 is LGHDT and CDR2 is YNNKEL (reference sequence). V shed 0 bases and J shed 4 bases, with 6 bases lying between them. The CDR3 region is CASSQDIRETQYF. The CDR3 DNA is TGTGCCAGCAGCCAAGACATCAGAGAGACCCAGTACTTC.

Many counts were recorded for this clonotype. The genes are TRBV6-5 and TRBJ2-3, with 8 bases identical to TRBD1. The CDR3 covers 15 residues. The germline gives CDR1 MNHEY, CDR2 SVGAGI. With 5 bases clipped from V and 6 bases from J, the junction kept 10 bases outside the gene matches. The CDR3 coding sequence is TGTGCCAGCAGTCGCCCTGCCAGGGGGCTGGATACGCAGTATTTT. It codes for CASSRPARGLDTQYF.